This T cell receptor beta chain stems from a study of T cell responses to AZD1222 COVID-19 vaccine. Concerning this clone: What it recognizes is unknown.

Germline V gene data show CDR1 as SGDLS and CDR2 as YYNGEE. The CDR3 contains 15 residues. Trimming left V 0 bases short and J 6 bases short, with 12 bases between. Findings and limits, study-wide: Clonal diversity was possibly underestimated, and white British individuals and females predominated among donors.

Measured with immunoSEQ multiplex PCR; TCRdb has only the in-frame clones, and not every one. The sample carries about 87,000 clones, approximately 90% recorded once. The specimen comprised peripheral blood, sampled on day 0 of AZD1222 vaccination. The chain is built from TRBV9 and TRBJ1-4; no clear D. The clonotype was recovered from an adult in good health. The CDR3 DNA reads TGTGCCAGCAGCGTAGGGCCCAGGAGGGATGAAAAACTGTTTTTT. It yields the protein CASSVGPRRDEKLFF.